The entry below gives a single T cell receptor (beta chain) sequence along with its context. Antigen specificity is unknown. The record originates from a study of T-cell memory formation after mild COVID-19. The CDR3 consists of 15 residues. Trimming stripped 6 bases from V and 1 base from J, with 15 bases between. Germline CDR1 and CDR2: SEHNR and FQNEAQ (reference sequence). Constant-segment primers served in 5'RACE that generated TCR alpha and TCR beta cDNA libraries bearing sample barcodes and UMIs. MiXCR, applied by TCRdb to the 5' RACE reads, yields one record per CDR3 protein. This sample has hundreds of thousands of distinct CDR3 sequences, with 15% to 20% found just once. Study-level results: CD4/CD8 balance characterized clones contracting day 15 to 85, and CD4+ skew characterized later expanders.

The V gene is TRBV7-9, the J gene TRBJ1-2; D unresolved. Material: PBMCs or a T cell subset sorted from them (not recorded which). The receptor was derived from an adult woman who had mild COVID-19 (a few samples of this study predate the infection). Cell type and time point are not known. CDR3 coding DNA: TGTGCCAGCAGTTTCGACACCGGCCTTAACTATGGCTACACCTTC. Translation gives CASSFDTGLNYGYTF.